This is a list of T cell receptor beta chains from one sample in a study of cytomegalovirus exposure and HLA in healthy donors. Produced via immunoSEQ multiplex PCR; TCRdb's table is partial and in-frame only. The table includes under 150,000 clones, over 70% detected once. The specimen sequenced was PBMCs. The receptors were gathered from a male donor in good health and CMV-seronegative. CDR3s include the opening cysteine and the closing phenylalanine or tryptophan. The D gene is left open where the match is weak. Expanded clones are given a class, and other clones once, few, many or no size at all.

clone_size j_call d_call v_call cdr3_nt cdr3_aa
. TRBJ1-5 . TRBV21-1 TGTGCCAGCAGCTGGGGGCATAGGTACTGGGATAGCAATCAGCCCCAGCATTTT CASSWGHRYWDSNQPQHF
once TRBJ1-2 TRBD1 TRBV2 TGTTCCAGCAGCCGCCAGGGACAGGGGGACTATGGCTACACCTTC CSSSRQGQGDYGYTF
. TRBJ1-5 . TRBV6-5 TGTGCCAGCAGTACAAGTAGCAATCAGCCCCAGCATTTT CASSTSSNQPQHF
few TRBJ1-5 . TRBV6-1 . CASSEAVGFGTKTF
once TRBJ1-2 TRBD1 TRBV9 TGTGCCAGCAGCGTAGGTACCGGGACAGGGAAGGGCTACACCTTC CASSVGTGTGKGYTF
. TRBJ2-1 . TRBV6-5 TGTGCCAGCAGTTTACGGGAGAGCTCCTACAATGAGCAGTTCTTC CASSLRESSYNEQFF
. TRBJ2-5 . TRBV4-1 TGCGCCAGCAGCCAAGGACAGCGCACCCAAGAGACCCAGTACTTC CASSQGQRTQETQYF
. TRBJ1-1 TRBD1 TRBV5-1 TGCGCCAGCAGCTTGGCGGGACAGGGTGAAGCTTTCTTT CASSLAGQGEAFF
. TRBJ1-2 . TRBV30 TGTGCCTGGAGTACCGGGGGGGGCCTTAGCTATTGTACCTTC CAWSTGGGLSYCTF
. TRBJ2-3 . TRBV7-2 TGTGCCAGCAGCTTAATTCCTAGACTCACAGATACGCAGTATTTT CASSLIPRLTDTQYF
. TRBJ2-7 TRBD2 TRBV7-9 TGTGCCAGCAGCCCCACTAGCGGACTCTCCTACGAGCAGTACTTC CASSPTSGLSYEQYF
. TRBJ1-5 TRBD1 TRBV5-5 TGTGCCAGCAGCCCCGGGACAGACAATCAGCCCCAGCATTTT CASSPGTDNQPQHF
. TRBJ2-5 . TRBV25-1 TGTGCCAGCAGTGAGAGATACCAAGAGACCCAGTACTTC CASSERYQETQYF
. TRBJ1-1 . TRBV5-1 TGCGCCAGCCGGGGGGGAGAAACTGAAGCTTTCTTT CASRGGETEAFF
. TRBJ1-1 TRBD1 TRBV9 TGTGCCAGCAGCGTCGGACAGGAGGGTACGGCTTTCTTT CASSVGQEGTAFF
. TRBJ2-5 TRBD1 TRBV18 TGTGCCAGCTCACCCGAGGACAGGGGGCACCGAGAGACCCAGTACTTC CASSPEDRGHRETQYF
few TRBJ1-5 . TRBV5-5 TGTGCCAGCAGCTTGGTCGTCGCAGACAATCAGCCCCAGCATTTT CASSLVVADNQPQHF
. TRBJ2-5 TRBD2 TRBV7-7 TGTGCTAGCAGCTTAGTGGTAGCGGGGGGGCAAGAGACCCAGTACTTC CASSLVVAGGQETQYF
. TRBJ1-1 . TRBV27 TGTGCCAGCAGTCCCCGGGATCCCATGAACACTGAAGCTTTCTTT CASSPRDPMNTEAFF
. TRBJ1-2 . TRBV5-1 TGCGCCAGCAGCTTGATCGGGATGGGCTATGGCTACACCTTC CASSLIGMGYGYTF
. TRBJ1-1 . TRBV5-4 TGTGCCAGCAGCTTGGTCCCAGTAATGAACACTGAAGCTTTCTTT CASSLVPVMNTEAFF
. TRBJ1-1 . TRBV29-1 TGCAGCGTCAAGCCCGGACAGATGAACACTGAAGCTTTCTTT CSVKPGQMNTEAFF
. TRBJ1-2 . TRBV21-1 TGTGCCAGCAGCAAGCTGCCGGGACAGGGGGCTCTATACTATGGCTACACCTTC CASSKLPGQGALYYGYTF
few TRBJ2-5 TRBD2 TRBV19 TGTGCCAGTAGTATAGGGGAGGGCTCACAAGAGACCCAGTACTTC CASSIGEGSQETQYF
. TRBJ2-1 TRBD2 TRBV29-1 TGCAGCGTTGCTATAACCGGGACAGAGAAGGGACTAGCGGGAGGGCCGGGGCAGTTCTTC CSVAITGTEKGLAGGPGQFF
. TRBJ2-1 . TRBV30 TGTGCCTGGAGTTGGAGGGGCCTGAATGAGCAGTTCTTC CAWSWRGLNEQFF
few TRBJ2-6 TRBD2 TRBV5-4 TGTGCCAGCCAACTAGCGGGGGGTAACTCTGGGGCCAACGTCCTGACTTTC CASQLAGGNSGANVLTF
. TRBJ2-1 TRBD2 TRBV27 TGTGCCAGCAGTTCGGGGGGGGGAAGCTCCTACAATGAGCAGTTCTTC CASSSGGGSSYNEQFF
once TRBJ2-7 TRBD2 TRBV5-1 TGCGCCAGCAGCTCCTCCGCGGGAGGCTACGAGCAGTACTTC CASSSSAGGYEQYF
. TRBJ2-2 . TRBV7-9 TGTGCCAGCAGCTATAGGGACTTGAACACCGGGGAGCTGTTTTTT CASSYRDLNTGELFF
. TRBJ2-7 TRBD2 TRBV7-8 TGTGCCAGCAGCAGAGCTAGCGGGGAGTACTACGAGCAGTACTTC CASSRASGEYYEQYF
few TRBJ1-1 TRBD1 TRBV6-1 TGTGCCAGCGGGGCGACAGGGCTGGGCACTGAAGCTTTCTTT CASGATGLGTEAFF
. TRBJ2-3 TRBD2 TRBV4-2 TGTGCCAGCAGCCAAGATCGACTAGCGGGGGGATTCACTAGCACAGATACGCAGTATTTT CASSQDRLAGGFTSTDTQYF
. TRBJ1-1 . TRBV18 TGTGCCAGCTCACCAACAGGGAACACTGAAGCTTTCTTT CASSPTGNTEAFF
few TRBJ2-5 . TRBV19 TGTGCCAGTAGTCCAGCGGCCGGGAGTGTGAAGACCCAGTACTTC CASSPAAGSVKTQYF
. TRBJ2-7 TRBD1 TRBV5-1 TGCGCCAGCAGCTTGGGGGGGACAGGGGGTATTCTATTCCGTTTGCAGTACTTC CASSLGGTGGILFRLQYF
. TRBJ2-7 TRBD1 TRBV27 TGTGCCAGCGGATCCATCTCCGGGACAGGCTCCTACGAGCAGTACTTC CASGSISGTGSYEQYF
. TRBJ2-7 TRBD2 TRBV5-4 TGTGCCAGCAGCTTTGGGCTAGCGGGGAACTCCTACGAGCAGTACTTC CASSFGLAGNSYEQYF
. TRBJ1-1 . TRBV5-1 TGCGCCAGCAGCTTGCGACATCCCCCTGAAGCTTTCTTT CASSLRHPPEAFF
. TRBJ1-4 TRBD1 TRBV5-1 TGCGCCAGCAGCTTGGATGGCCCCGGGACAGGGGGCGCGAAACTGTTTTTT CASSLDGPGTGGAKLFF
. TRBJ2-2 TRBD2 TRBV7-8 TGTGCCAGCAGCATGGGACTAGCGGGTTACACCGGGGAGCTGTTTTTT CASSMGLAGYTGELFF
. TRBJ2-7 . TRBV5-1 TGCGCCAGCAGCTTCTGGGCCACTAGGGAGCAGTACTTC CASSFWATREQYF
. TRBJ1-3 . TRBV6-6 TGTGCCAGCACCCAAAACCGAGCCGACTCTGGAAACACCATATATTTT CASTQNRADSGNTIYF
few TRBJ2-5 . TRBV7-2 TGTGCCAGCAGCTCTAACCACTACAAGGGAAAAGCGGATGGGGAGACCCAGTACTTC CASSSNHYKGKADGETQYF
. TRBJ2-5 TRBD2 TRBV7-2 TGTGCCAGCAGCATTAGCGGGGCACAAGAGACCCAGTACTTC CASSISGAQETQYF
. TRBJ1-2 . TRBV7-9 TGTGCCAGCAGCTTAGACAATCCTAACTATGGCTACACCTTC CASSLDNPNYGYTF
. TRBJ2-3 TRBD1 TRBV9 TGTGCCAGCAGCGGCCCTGGGACAGAAGTCACAGATACGCAGTATTTT CASSGPGTEVTDTQYF
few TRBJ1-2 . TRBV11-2 TGTGCCAGCAGTCCTTATCTGAGAGCTAACTATGGCTACACCTTC CASSPYLRANYGYTF
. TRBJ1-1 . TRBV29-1 TGCAGCGTTGACCGCGCGAGAACTGAAGCTTTCTTT CSVDRARTEAFF
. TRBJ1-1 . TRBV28 TGTGCCAGCAGGATGCGTATGGGGGGGAAGAACACTGAAGCTTTCTTT CASRMRMGGKNTEAFF
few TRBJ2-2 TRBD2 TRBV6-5 TGTGCCAGCAGTCGGCGGGAGGGCCGCACCGGGGAGCTGTTTTTT CASSRREGRTGELFF